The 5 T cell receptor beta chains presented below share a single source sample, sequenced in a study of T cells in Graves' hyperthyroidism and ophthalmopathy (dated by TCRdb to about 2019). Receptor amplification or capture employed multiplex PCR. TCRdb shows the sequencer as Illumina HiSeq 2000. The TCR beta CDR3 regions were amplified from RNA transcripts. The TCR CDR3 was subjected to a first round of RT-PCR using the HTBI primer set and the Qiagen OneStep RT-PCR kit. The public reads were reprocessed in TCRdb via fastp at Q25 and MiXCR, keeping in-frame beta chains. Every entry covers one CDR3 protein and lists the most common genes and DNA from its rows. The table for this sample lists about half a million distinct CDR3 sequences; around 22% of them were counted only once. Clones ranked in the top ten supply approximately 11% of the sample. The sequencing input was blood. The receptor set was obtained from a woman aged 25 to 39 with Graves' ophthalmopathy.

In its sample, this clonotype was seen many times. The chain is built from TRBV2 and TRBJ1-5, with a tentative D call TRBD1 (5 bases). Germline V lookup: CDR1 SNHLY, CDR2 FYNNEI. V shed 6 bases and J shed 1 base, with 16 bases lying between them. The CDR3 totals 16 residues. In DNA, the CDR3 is TGTGCCAGCAGGGAGGGACTGTGGGGGAGCAATCAGCCCCAGCATTTT. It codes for CASREGLWGSNQPQHF.

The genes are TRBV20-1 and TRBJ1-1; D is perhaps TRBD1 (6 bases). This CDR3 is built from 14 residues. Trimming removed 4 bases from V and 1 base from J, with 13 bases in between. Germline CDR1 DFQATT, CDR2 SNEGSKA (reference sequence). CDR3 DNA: TGCAGTGCTATCACAGGGACGGGGAACACTGAAGCTTTCTTT. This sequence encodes CSAITGTGNTEAFF.

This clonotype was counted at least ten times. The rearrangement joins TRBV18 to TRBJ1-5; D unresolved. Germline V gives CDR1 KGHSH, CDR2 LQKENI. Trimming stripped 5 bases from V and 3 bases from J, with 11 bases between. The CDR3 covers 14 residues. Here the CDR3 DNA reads TGTGCCAGCTCATTACAGCAATCCAATCAGCCCCAGCATTTT. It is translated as CASSLQQSNQPQHF.

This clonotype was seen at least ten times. CDR3 sequence: CASSDRRDRENGYTF. CDR3 in DNA: TGTGCCAGCAGCGACCGCCGGGACAGGGAAAACGGCTACACCTTC. The chain joins TRBV13 to TRBJ1-2, with 9 bases fitting TRBD1. The CDR3 has 15 residues. Germline V CDR1 and CDR2: PRHDT, FYEKMQ (reference sequence). Trimming removed 5 bases from V and 8 bases from J; junction bases left unmatched: 12.

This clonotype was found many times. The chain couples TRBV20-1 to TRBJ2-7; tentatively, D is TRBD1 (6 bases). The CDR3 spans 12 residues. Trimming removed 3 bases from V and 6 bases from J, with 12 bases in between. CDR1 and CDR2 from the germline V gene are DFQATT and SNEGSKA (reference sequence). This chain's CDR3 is CSARDQGSEQYF. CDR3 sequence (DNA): TGCAGTGCTAGGGATCAGGGGTCCGAGCAGTACTTC.